This record covers a single TCR beta chain. The entry originates in a study of regulatory T cells in long-lasting Graves disease. The CDR3 has 13 amino acids. Trimming took off 5 bases at V and 3 bases at J, with 8 bases between the two ends. Germline V gene lookup returns CDR1 SGHTA and CDR2 FQGTGA. The time point denotes: newly diagnosed GD, antithyroid drugs for less than 3 months. Preparation of the TCR library used RNA extracted from PBMCs. Each of the patients was recruited from an endocrinology department situated in Xi'an, China. As collected, the peripheral blood samples measured 7.5 to 10 milliliters each and went into EDTA tubes. According to the study, TCR beta libraries were built with iRepertoire HTBI primers and CDR3-region Arm-PCR. MiXCR, applied by TCRdb to the multiplex PCR reads, yields one record per CDR3 protein. The sample yields just over 600,000 distinct CDR3 sequences, around 17% seen once.

The sample also formed part of further work on T cells in Graves' hyperthyroidism and ophthalmopathy.

The material was peripheral blood mononuclear cells (PBMCs), obtained at new diagnosis, from a patient treated with antithyroid drugs. The rearrangement uses TRBV7-3 and TRBJ1-3, with D unresolved. The sequence was obtained from a woman aged 30 to 39 with Graves disease. This CDR3 is CASSLTNGNTIYF. The CDR3 nucleotides read TGTGCCAGCAGCCTTACAAATGGAAACACCATATATTTT.